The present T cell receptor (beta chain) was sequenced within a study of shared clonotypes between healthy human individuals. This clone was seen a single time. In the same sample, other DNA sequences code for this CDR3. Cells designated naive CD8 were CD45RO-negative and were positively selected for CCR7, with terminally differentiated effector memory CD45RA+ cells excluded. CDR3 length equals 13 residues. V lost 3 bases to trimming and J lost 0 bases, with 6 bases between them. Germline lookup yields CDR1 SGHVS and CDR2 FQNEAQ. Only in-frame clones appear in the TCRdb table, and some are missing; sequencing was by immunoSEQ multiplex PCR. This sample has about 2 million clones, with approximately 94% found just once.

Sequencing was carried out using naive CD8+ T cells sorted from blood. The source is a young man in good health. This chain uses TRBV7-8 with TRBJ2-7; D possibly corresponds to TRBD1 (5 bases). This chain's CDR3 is CASSFRASYEQYF. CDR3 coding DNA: TGTGCCAGCAGCTTCAGGGCCTCCTACGAGCAGTACTTC.